The rows below give T cell receptor beta chains drawn from one sample of a study of T-cell reconstitution after alpha-beta-depleted transplantation in children. Each CDR3 protein gets one entry after TCRdb re-called the PCR reads with MiXCR. The sample consists of approximately 1,000,000 distinct CDR3 sequences, roughly 31% of them appearing once. The sample consisted of PBMCs, mostly from graft donor cells, taken 360 days after TCRalphabeta/CD19-depleted stem cell transplant. The receptors originated from a boy younger than two who had a stem cell transplant for SCID, so the T cells may come from the graft donor. Each CDR3 is given with its conserved first and last residue. A D gene is named only where the DNA matches it firmly. The size of a clone is reported for some rows only, either as once, few or many, or as a class for expanded clones.

clone_size,d_call,j_call,v_call,cdr3_aa,cdr3_nt
NA,NA,TRBJ2-1,TRBV11-3,CASSSMTRNEQFF,TGTGCCAGCAGCTCAATGACCCGGAATGAGCAGTTCTTC
few,NA,TRBJ1-2,TRBV20-1,CSARDRGTYNYGYTF,TGCAGTGCTAGAGATCGAGGAACCTATAACTATGGCTACACCTTC
few,TRBD1,TRBJ2-7,TRBV28,CASNVGRGLSYEQYF,TGTGCCAGCAATGTAGGTAGGGGGCTCTCCTACGAGCAGTACTTC
NA,TRBD1,TRBJ1-5,TRBV20-1,CSATLRQGSNQPQHF,TGCAGTGCTACTCTTAGACAGGGGAGCAATCAGCCCCAGCATTTT
NA,NA,TRBJ2-5,TRBV7-6,CASSEGVRETQYF,TGTGCCAGCAGCGAGGGGGTGAGAGAGACCCAGTACTTC
NA,NA,TRBJ1-1,TRBV4-2,CASSLSRGGVVRAFF,TGTGCCAGCAGCCTGTCGAGGGGCGGGGTGGTGCGGGCTTTCTTT
few,NA,TRBJ2-1,TRBV11-2,CASSLESGLGTPSSYNEQFF,TGTGCCAGCAGCTTAGAAAGCGGGTTGGGGACTCCGAGCTCCTACAATGAGCAGTTCTTC
NA,NA,TRBJ2-7,TRBV4-3,CASSQNPSSYEQYF,TGCGCCAGCAGCCAAAACCCGAGTTCCTACGAGCAGTACTTC
NA,TRBD1,TRBJ1-2,TRBV5-1,CASSQGTGGLLKYGYTF,TGCGCCAGCAGTCAGGGGACAGGGGGCCTCCTGAAGTATGGCTACACCTTC
NA,TRBD2,TRBJ2-3,TRBV7-9,CASSFYAGGVRTDTQYF,TGTGCCAGCAGCTTCTATGCGGGGGGGGTACGCACAGATACGCAGTATTTT
few,TRBD1,TRBJ1-3,TRBV12-3/TRBV12-4,CASRIGQGNGNTIYF,TGTGCCAGCAGAATCGGACAGGGCAACGGAAACACCATATATTTT
few,TRBD2,TRBJ2-3,TRBV5-1,CASSPAGGIPDTQYF,TGCGCCAGCAGCCCGGCGGGGGGAATACCAGATACGCAGTATTTT
NA,NA,TRBJ2-1,TRBV5-1,CASSLYAGAVYNEQFF,TGCGCCAGCAGCTTGTATGCGGGGGCGGTCTACAATGAGCAGTTCTTC
NA,NA,TRBJ2-1,TRBV24-1,CATGTVRGNEQFF,TGTGCCACCGGGACGGTTAGGGGGAATGAGCAGTTCTTC
few,TRBD1,TRBJ1-6,TRBV5-6,CASSLGAGGRNSPLHF,TGTGCCAGCAGCTTGGGGGCAGGGGGCAGGAATTCACCCCTCCACTTT
NA,TRBD2,TRBJ2-3,TRBV7-8,CASSSTRLAGALRTDTQYF,TGTGCCAGCAGCTCCACCCGACTAGCGGGGGCCCTTCGCACAGATACGCAGTATTTT
NA,TRBD1,TRBJ2-7,TRBV2,CASSRDSKGNYEQYF,TGTGCCAGCAGCCGGGACAGCAAGGGGAACTACGAGCAGTACTTC
NA,NA,TRBJ2-2,TRBV12-3/TRBV12-4,CASSLIAANTGELFF,TGTGCCAGCAGTTTGATTGCAGCGAACACCGGGGAGCTGTTTTTT
few,NA,TRBJ2-3,TRBV30,CAWSVRWGAIGGTDTQYF,TGTGCCTGGAGTGTACGGTGGGGGGCCATCGGTGGCACAGATACGCAGTATTTT
few,NA,TRBJ1-5,TRBV5-6,CASSEMKGHSNQPQHF,TGTGCCAGCAGCGAAATGAAAGGGCATAGCAATCAGCCCCAGCATTTT
NA,NA,TRBJ2-4,TRBV7-3,CASSPGQVGNIQYF,TGTGCCAGCAGCCCTGGGCAGGTCGGAAACATTCAGTACTTC
NA,TRBD1,TRBJ1-1,TRBV20-1,CSARPQGARNTEAFF,TGCAGTGCTAGACCGCAGGGGGCGCGGAACACTGAAGCTTTCTTT
once,NA,TRBJ1-1,TRBV24-1,CATSDLTSRREAFF,TGTGCCACCAGTGATTTGACTTCTCGTCGGGAAGCTTTCTTT
few,TRBD1,TRBJ1-6,TRBV18,CASSPKTGAVDSPLHF,TGTGCCAGCTCACCCAAAACAGGGGCCGTGGATTCACCCCTCCACTTT
NA,NA,TRBJ1-6,TRBV12-3/TRBV12-4,CASSLRSAINSPLHF,TGTGCCAGCAGTTTACGGTCAGCCATTAATTCACCCCTCCACTTT
NA,NA,TRBJ2-1,TRBV2,CASSELGVYNEQFF,TGTGCCAGCAGTGAGTTAGGGGTCTACAATGAGCAGTTCTTC
NA,TRBD1,TRBJ2-5,TRBV6-1,CASSPTGASWETQYF,TGTGCCAGCAGTCCGACAGGGGCCTCCTGGGAGACCCAGTACTTC
NA,TRBD1,TRBJ2-3,TRBV9,CASSVTGQLHTDTQYF,TGTGCCAGCAGCGTAACGGGACAGTTACACACAGATACGCAGTATTTT
NA,NA,TRBJ1-2,TRBV20-1,CSERKWTSFF,TGCAGTGAGAGAAAATGGACTTCCTTTTTC
NA,TRBD1,TRBJ2-1,TRBV6-1,CASRPGTGHHNEQFF,TGTGCCAGCAGACCCGGGACAGGGCACCACAATGAGCAGTTCTTC
NA,NA,TRBJ2-3,TRBV5-1,CASSHTETDTQYF,TGCGCCAGCAGCCATACAGAAACTGATACGCAGTATTTT
NA,NA,TRBJ1-5,TRBV12-3/TRBV12-4,CASSRDGSNQPQHF,TGTGCCAGCAGTCGGGACGGTAGCAATCAGCCCCAGCATTTT
NA,NA,TRBJ1-4,TRBV7-9,CASTSVEKLFF,TGTGCCAGCACCTCCGTCGAAAAACTGTTTTTT
few,NA,TRBJ2-5,TRBV18,CASSPGGSLQETQYF,TGTGCCAGCTCACCAGGGGGCTCCCTCCAAGAGACCCAGTACTTC
NA,NA,TRBJ2-1,TRBV6-7,CAPWGAEQFF,TGTGCCCCCTGGGGGGCCGAGCAGTTCTTC
NA,TRBD2,TRBJ2-1,TRBV6-1,CASSAGLAINEQFF,TGTGCCAGCAGTGCAGGACTAGCGATAAATGAGCAGTTCTTC
few,NA,TRBJ2-5,TRBV20-1,CSASKLGAQYF,TGCAGTGCATCCAAGCTTGGGGCCCAGTACTTC
NA,NA,TRBJ1-2,TRBV6-1,CASSAQGQRNYGYTF,TGTGCCAGCAGTGCCCAGGGACAACGGAACTATGGCTACACCTTC
NA,NA,TRBJ2-7,TRBV29-1,CSVDQGGYEQYF,TGCAGCGTTGATCAGGGGGGGTACGAGCAGTACTTC
NA,TRBD1,TRBJ2-5,TRBV5-1,CASSTGQATVETQYF,TGCGCCAGCAGCACCGGACAGGCAACGGTAGAGACCCAGTACTTC
NA,NA,TRBJ2-3,TRBV28,CASRYAWGSTTDTQYF,TGTGCCAGCAGGTATGCCTGGGGAAGCACAACAGATACGCAGTATTTT
NA,NA,TRBJ2-5,TRBV12-3/TRBV12-4,CASSWRGGEETQYF,TGTGCCAGCAGTTGGAGGGGGGGTGAAGAGACCCAGTACTTC
few,TRBD2,TRBJ2-7,TRBV7-2,CASSPSSGASYEQYF,TGTGCCAGCAGCCCGTCTAGCGGGGCATCCTACGAGCAGTACTTC
NA,TRBD2,TRBJ2-2,TRBV5-1,CASSLLAGVANTGELFF,TGCGCCAGCAGCTTACTAGCGGGGGTCGCGAACACCGGGGAGCTGTTTTTT
NA,NA,TRBJ2-3,TRBV24-1,CATSDRRRGGGTDTQYF,TGTGCCACCAGTGATCGTCGCAGGGGAGGGGGCACAGATACGCAGTATTTT
NA,TRBD1,TRBJ2-7,TRBV12-3/TRBV12-4,CASSRQGVAYEQYF,TGTGCCAGCAGTCGGCAGGGGGTAGCCTACGAGCAGTACTTC
few,TRBD1,TRBJ1-1,TRBV4-2,CASSQYDRDEAFF,TGTGCCAGCAGCCAATATGACAGGGATGAAGCTTTCTTT
NA,NA,TRBJ2-3,TRBV9,CASSAGSGSDTQYF,TGTGCCAGCAGCGCCGGGAGCGGGTCGGATACGCAGTATTTT
few,NA,TRBJ2-5,TRBV29-1,CSVRDRNQETQYF,TGCAGCGTGAGAGACAGAAATCAAGAGACCCAGTACTTC
few,NA,TRBJ2-7,TRBV10-3,CAISPDRSSYEQYF,TGTGCCATCAGCCCCGACCGGAGCTCCTACGAGCAGTACTTC
few,TRBD1,TRBJ1-1,TRBV28,CASRPTGGGLNTEAFF,TGTGCCAGCAGACCTACAGGGGGGGGGCTAAACACTGAAGCTTTCTTT
few,NA,TRBJ2-1,TRBV5-1,CASSLDRVAFF,TGCGCCAGCAGCTTGGATAGGGTGGCGTTCTTC
NA,TRBD2,TRBJ2-5,TRBV2,CASSKTSGGFQETQYF,TGTGCCAGCTCCAAGACTAGCGGGGGATTCCAAGAGACCCAGTACTTC
few,TRBD2,TRBJ2-7,TRBV12-3/TRBV12-4,CASSLGAGAAEQYF,TGTGCCAGCAGTTTAGGAGCGGGGGCCGCCGAGCAGTACTTC
NA,NA,TRBJ1-5,TRBV7-9,CASSPEWSNQPQHF,TGTGCCAGCAGCCCGGAGTGGAGCAATCAGCCCCAGCATTTT
few,TRBD2,TRBJ2-2,TRBV20-1,CSARDAGRGVNTGELFF,TGCAGTGCTAGAGATGCGGGGCGGGGGGTAAACACCGGGGAGCTGTTTTTT
few,NA,TRBJ2-7,TRBV20-1,CSARTGPNYEQYF,TGCAGTGCTAGAACAGGACCCAACTACGAGCAGTACTTC